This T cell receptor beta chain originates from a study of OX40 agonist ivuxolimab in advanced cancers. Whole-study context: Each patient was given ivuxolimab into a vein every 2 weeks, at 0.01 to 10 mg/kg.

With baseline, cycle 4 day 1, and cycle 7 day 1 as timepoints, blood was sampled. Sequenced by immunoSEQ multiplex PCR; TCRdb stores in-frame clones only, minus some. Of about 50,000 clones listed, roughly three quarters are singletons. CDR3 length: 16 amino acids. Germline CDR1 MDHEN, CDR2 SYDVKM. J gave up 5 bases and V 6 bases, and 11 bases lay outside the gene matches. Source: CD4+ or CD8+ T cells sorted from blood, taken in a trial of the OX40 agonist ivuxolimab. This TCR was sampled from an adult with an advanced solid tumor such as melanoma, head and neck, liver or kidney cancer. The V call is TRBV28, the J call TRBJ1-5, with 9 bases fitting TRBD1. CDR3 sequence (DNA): TGTGCCAGCAGCCACAGGGGGCGTGGGTTTCATCAGCCCCAGCATTTT. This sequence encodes CASSHRGRGFHQPQHF.